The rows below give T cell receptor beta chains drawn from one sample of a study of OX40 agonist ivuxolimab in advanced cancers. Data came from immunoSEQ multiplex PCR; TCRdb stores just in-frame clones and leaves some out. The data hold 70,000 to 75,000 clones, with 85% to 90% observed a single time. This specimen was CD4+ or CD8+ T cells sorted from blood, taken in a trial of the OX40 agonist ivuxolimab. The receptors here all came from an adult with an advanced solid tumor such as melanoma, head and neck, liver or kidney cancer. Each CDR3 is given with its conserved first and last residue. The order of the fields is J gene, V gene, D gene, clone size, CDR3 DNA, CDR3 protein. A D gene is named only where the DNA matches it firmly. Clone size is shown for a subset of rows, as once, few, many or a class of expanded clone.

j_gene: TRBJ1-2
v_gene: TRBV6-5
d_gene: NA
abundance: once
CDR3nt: TGTGCCAGCAGTGCGACAGAAGATAACTATGGCTACACCTTC
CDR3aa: CASSATEDNYGYTF

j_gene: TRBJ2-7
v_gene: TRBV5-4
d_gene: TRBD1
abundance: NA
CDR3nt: TGTGCCAGCAGCTTGGGGGACAGAATCTCCTACGAGCAGTACTTC
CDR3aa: CASSLGDRISYEQYF

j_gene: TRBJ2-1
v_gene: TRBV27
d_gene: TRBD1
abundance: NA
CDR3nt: TGTGCCAGCAGTTTATACGGGGACAGGGGTAATGAGCAGTTCTTC
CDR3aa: CASSLYGDRGNEQFF

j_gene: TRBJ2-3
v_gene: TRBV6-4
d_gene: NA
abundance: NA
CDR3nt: TGTGCCAGCAGTGTGAGACAGTCAGATACGCAGTATTTT
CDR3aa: CASSVRQSDTQYF

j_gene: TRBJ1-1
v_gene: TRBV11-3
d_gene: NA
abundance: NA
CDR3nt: TGTGCCAGCAGCTTAGGCCTTATTATGAACACTGAAGCTTTCTTT
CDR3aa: CASSLGLIMNTEAFF

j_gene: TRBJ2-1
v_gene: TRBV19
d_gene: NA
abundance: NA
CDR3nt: TGTGCCAGTAGTGTAGGGGGGGGATCCTACAATGAGCAGTTCTTC
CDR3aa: CASSVGGGSYNEQFF

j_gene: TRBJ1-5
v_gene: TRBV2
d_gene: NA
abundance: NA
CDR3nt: TGTGCCAGCACGGGGGTGGGAGGCAATCAGCCCCAGCATTTT
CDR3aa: CASTGVGGNQPQHF

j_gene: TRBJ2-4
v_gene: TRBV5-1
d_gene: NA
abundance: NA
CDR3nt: TGCGCCAGCAGCTTCGGGCCTACTACAGCCAAAAACATTCAGTACTTC
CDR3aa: CASSFGPTTAKNIQYF

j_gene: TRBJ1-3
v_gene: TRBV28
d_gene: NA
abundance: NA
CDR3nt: TGTGCCAGCAGTCTGGGCCTCTCTGGAAACACCATATATTTT
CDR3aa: CASSLGLSGNTIYF

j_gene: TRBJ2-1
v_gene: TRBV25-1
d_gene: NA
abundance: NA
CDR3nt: TGTGCCAGCAGTGAATTAAAGGGTAGGCATGAGCAGTTCTTC
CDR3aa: CASSELKGRHEQFF

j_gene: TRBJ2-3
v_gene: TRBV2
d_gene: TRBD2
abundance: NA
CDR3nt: TGTGCCAGCAGTGAAGCGGACCGACTAGCCAGCACAGATACGCAGTATTTT
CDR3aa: CASSEADRLASTDTQYF

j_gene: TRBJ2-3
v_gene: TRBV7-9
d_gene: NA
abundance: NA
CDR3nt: TGTGCCAGCAGCTTAGTAGGGACAGATACGCAGTATTTT
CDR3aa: CASSLVGTDTQYF

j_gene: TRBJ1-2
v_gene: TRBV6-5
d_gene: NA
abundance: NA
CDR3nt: TGTGCCAGCAGTTTGGCCGTATCGAACTATGGCTACACCTTC
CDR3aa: CASSLAVSNYGYTF

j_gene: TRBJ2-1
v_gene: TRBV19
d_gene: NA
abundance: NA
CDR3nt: TGTGCCAGTAGTACCGCTTTCGGGGGCTACAATGAGCAGTTCTTC
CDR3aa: CASSTAFGGYNEQFF

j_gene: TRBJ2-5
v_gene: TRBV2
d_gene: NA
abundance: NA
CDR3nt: TGTGCCAGCAGTGGGCAGGGGCCACGCCAAGAGACCCAGTACTTC
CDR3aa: CASSGQGPRQETQYF

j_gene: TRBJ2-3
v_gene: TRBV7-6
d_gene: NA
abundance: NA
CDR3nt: TGTGCCAGCAGCTTAGAGGCCGGTAGCGGAAGCACAGATACGCAGTATTTT
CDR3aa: CASSLEAGSGSTDTQYF

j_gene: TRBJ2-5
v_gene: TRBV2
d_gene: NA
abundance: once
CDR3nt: TGTGCCAGCAGTGCTAAGCGGGAGACCCAGTACTTC
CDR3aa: CASSAKRETQYF

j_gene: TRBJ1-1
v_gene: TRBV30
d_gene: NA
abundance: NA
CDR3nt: TGTGCCTGGAGTCCAAACAGAAGGCTGAACACTGAAGCTTTCTTT
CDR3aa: CAWSPNRRLNTEAFF

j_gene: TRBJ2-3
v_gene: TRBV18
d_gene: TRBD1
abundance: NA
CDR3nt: TGTGCCAGCTCACACCCTGACAGGGGGCAAGGAGATACGCAGTATTTT
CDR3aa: CASSHPDRGQGDTQYF

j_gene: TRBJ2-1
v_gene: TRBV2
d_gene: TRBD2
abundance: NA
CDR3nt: TGTGCCAGCGGGCGGGAGGGCCCTTCTTCGGATGAGCAGTTCTTC
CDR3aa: CASGREGPSSDEQFF

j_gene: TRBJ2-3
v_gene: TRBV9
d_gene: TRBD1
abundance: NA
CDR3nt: TGTGCCAGCAGCCCTGGACAGGGGCAGAGCACAGATACGCAGTATTTT
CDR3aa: CASSPGQGQSTDTQYF

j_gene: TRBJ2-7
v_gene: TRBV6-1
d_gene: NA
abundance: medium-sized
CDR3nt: TGTGCCAGCAGTTCCCGGACGGTATTTTACGAGCAGTACTTC
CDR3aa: CASSSRTVFYEQYF

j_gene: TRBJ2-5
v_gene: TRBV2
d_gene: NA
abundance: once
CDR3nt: TGTGCCAGCGCCTCCAAGACCGGGACTCTAGGGGGAGAGACCCAGTACTTC
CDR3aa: CASASKTGTLGGETQYF

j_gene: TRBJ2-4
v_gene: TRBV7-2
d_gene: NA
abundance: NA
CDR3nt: TGTGCCAGCAGCATCGGGCCTGGCCAAAACATTCAGTACTTC
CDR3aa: CASSIGPGQNIQYF

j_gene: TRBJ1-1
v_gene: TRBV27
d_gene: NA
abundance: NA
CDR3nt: TGTGCCAGCAAGGATCTCCGAGGAATGAACACTGAAGCTTTCTTT
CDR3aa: CASKDLRGMNTEAFF

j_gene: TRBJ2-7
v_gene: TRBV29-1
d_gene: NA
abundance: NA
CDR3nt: TGCACCCGTTACTTATCGCAGGGAGATGGCGAGCAGTACTTC
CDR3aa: CTRYLSQGDGEQYF

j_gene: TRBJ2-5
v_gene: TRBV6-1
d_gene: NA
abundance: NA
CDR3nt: TGTGCCAGCAGTGAAGGGCTTATGGCTTGGGTGGAGACCCAGTACTTC
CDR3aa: CASSEGLMAWVETQYF

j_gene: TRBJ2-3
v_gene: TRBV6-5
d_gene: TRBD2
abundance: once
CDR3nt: TGTGCCAGCAACCTAGCGGGCACAGATACGCAGTATTTT
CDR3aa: CASNLAGTDTQYF

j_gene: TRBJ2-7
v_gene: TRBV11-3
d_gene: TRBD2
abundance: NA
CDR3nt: TGTGCCAGCAGCAGGGGGACTAGCGGGAGCTACGAGCAGTACTTC
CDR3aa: CASSRGTSGSYEQYF

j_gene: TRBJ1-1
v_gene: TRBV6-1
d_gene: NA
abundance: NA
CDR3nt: TGTGCCAGCAGGCCCAGGCGATCCCAGAACACTGAAGCTTTCTTT
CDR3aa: CASRPRRSQNTEAFF

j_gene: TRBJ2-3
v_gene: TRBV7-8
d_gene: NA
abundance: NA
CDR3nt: TGTGCCAGCAGCCCTTACACAGATACGCAGTATTTT
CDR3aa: CASSPYTDTQYF

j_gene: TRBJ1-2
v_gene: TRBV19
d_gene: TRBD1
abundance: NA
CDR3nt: TGTGCCAGTAGTTCCCAGACAGGGGGCGACTATGGCTACACCTTC
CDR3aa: CASSSQTGGDYGYTF

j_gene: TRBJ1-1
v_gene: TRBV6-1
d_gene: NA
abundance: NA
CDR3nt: TGTGCCAGCAGTGAGTCGAACACTGAAGCTTTCTTT
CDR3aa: CASSESNTEAFF

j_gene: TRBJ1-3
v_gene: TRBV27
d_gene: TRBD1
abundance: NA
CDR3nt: TGTGCCAGCAGACCGGACAGGAACTCTGGAAACACCATATATTTT
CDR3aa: CASRPDRNSGNTIYF

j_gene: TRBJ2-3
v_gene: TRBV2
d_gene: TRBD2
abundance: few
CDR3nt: TGTGCCAGCAGACCAAGGACTAGCGGGGGAGATACGCAGTATTTT
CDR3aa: CASRPRTSGGDTQYF

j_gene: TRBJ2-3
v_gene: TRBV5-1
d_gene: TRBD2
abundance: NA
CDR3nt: TGCGCCAGCAGCTCGGGGACTAGCGGGGAGACAGATACGCAGTATTTT
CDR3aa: CASSSGTSGETDTQYF

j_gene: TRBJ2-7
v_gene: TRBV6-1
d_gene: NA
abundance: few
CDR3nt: TGTGCCACTCTCGGATCATTAGCCTACGAGCAGTACTTC
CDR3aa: CATLGSLAYEQYF

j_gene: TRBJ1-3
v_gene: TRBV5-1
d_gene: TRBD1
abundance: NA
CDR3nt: TGCGCCAGCAGCATGACAGGGGACGGAAACACCATATATTTT
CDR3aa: CASSMTGDGNTIYF

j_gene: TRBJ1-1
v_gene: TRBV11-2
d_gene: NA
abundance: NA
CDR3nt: TGTGCCAGCAGTTCGGGGGAGAGGACTGAAGCTTTCTTT
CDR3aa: CASSSGERTEAFF

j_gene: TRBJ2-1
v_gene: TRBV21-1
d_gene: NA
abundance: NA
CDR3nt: TGTGCCAGCAGCAAAGCGAGACGAAACAATGAGCAGTTCTTC
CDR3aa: CASSKARRNNEQFF

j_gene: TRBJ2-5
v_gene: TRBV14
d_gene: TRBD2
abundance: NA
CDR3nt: TGTGCCAGCAGCCATCAGCCGGGACTAGTCGTGGCAGAGACCCAGTACTTC
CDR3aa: CASSHQPGLVVAETQYF

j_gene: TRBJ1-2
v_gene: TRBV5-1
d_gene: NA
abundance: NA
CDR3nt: TGCGCCAGCAGCTTGAGGCCTGAGACAGGCGGCTACACCTTC
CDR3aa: CASSLRPETGGYTF

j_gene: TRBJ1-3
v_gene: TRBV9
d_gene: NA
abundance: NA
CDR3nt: TGTGCCAGCGGGCAGGGATCTGGAAACACCATATATTTT
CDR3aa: CASGQGSGNTIYF

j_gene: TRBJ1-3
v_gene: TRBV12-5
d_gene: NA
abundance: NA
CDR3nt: TGTGCTAGTGGTCCCGACACGGGAAACACCATATATTTT
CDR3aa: CASGPDTGNTIYF

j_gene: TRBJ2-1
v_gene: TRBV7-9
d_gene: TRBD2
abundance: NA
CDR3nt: TGTGCCAGCAGCCCCTCCGGGGCGGGAGTAGTAGGTGAGCAGTTCTTC
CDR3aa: CASSPSGAGVVGEQFF

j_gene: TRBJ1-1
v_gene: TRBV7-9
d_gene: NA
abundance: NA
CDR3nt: TGTGCCAGCAGCTTAGAAGGGAACACTGAAGCTTTCTTT
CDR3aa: CASSLEGNTEAFF

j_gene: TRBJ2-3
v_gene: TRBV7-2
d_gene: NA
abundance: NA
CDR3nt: TGTGCCAGCAGCTTAGGGACTTCCCTGGCGCAGTATTTT
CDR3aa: CASSLGTSLAQYF

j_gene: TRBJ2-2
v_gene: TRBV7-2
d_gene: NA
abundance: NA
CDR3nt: TGTGCCAGCAGCTTAGACGCGAACACCGGGGAGCTGTTTTTT
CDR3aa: CASSLDANTGELFF

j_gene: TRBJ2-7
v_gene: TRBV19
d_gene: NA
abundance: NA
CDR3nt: TGTGCCAGTAAGGGCAGGGGTAGTTACGAGCAGTACTTC
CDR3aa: CASKGRGSYEQYF

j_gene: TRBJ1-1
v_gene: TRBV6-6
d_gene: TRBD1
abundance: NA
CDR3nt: TGTGCCAGCAGACAGGGGGCGGGGACTGAAGCTTTCTTT
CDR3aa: CASRQGAGTEAFF

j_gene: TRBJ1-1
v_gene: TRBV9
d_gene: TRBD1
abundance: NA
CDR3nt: TGTGCCAGCAGCCTAAGCCTAACGGGACAGGGAGCGGACGGCAACACTGAAGCTTTCTTT
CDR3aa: CASSLSLTGQGADGNTEAFF